These 30 T cell receptor beta chains came from one sample sequenced in a study of OX40 agonist ivuxolimab in advanced cancers. Only in-frame clones appear in the TCRdb table, and some are missing; sequencing was by immunoSEQ multiplex PCR. The data hold about 78,000 clones, with roughly 93% observed a single time. Sequenced material: CD4+ or CD8+ T cells sorted from blood, taken in a trial of the OX40 agonist ivuxolimab. These receptors originate from an adult with an advanced solid tumor such as melanoma, head and neck, liver or kidney cancer.

The chain carries TRBV6-5 and TRBJ2-3; TRBD2 matches 7 bases. The CDR3 is 11 residues long. Germline trimming cut 5 bases from V and 7 bases from J; bases unmatched to any gene: 0. Germline CDR1 MNHEY, CDR2 SVGAGI. The DNA for the CDR3 is TGTGCCAGCAGTAGCGGGAATACGCAGTATTTT. This translates into CASSSGNTQYF.

The chain employs TRBV6-5 and TRBJ2-7; D tentatively fits TRBD1 or TRBD2 (5 bases each). This CDR3 has 15 residues. V lost 2 bases and J 0 bases, leaving 11 bases between the germline ends. From germline, CDR1 is MNHEY and CDR2 SVGAGI. The CDR3 DNA reads TGTGCCAGCAGTTACGGGGACGGCTACTCCTACGAGCAGTACTTC. It specifies CASSYGDGYSYEQYF.

This chain links TRBV30 with TRBJ1-5; weak D call: TRBD1 (5 bases). The germline CDR1 and CDR2 sequences are GTSNPN and SVGIG (reference sequence). CDR3 length: 14 amino acids. V gave up 1 base and J gave up 8 bases, with 15 bases separating them. This CDR3 reads CAWSEGPKVEPQHF. The CDR3 bases are TGTGCCTGGAGTGAGGGGCCTAAAGTGGAGCCCCAGCATTTT.

There are a few counts of this clone. This chain joins TRBV5-4 and TRBJ2-5; 8 nucleotides align to TRBD1. Germline assignment: CDR1 SGHNT and CDR2 YYREEE (reference sequence). Trimming removed 4 bases from V and 7 bases from J; junction bases left unmatched: 12. The CDR3 runs to 15 residues. CDR3 amino acids: CASSLGQGSLVTQYF. The CDR3 bases are TGTGCCAGCAGCCTCGGACAGGGCTCCCTCGTGACCCAGTACTTC.

The chain couples TRBV28 to TRBJ2-1, with D perhaps matching TRBD2 (5 bases). The ends were cut back, 4 bases at V and 0 bases at J, with 13 bases in the middle. This CDR3 comprises 16 residues. Germline lookup yields CDR1 MDHEN and CDR2 SYDVKM. The CDR3 bases are TGTGCCAGCAGTTCCCTAAGCGGATCCTCCTACAATGAGCAGTTCTTC. Translation: CASSSLSGSSYNEQFF.

The rearrangement links TRBV12-1 to TRBJ2-4; the table gives TRBD1 as D, unverified against the DNA. TRBV12-1 is deemed a pseudogene. The CDR3 covers 12 residues. The CDR3 DNA is TGTGCCAGCAGCTTTGGACAGGACATTCAGTACTTC. Its translation: CASSFGQDIQYF.

The chain uses TRBV15 and TRBJ2-7; TRBD2 aligns across 13 bases. The CDR3 has 17 residues. V gave up 2 bases and J gave up 4 bases; unmatched junction bases: 8. Per germline, CDR1 LNHNV and CDR2 YYDKDF (reference sequence). The CDR3, as DNA: TGTGCCACCAGCAGACTCCCGGGACTAGCGGGATTGTACGAGCAGTACTTC. Its translation is CATSRLPGLAGLYEQYF.

This clone is a singleton in its sample. The CDR3 DNA follows: TGCGCCAGCAAACGCCAGGGGGTCACCACAGATACGCAGTATTTT. Its translation is CASKRQGVTTDTQYF. The V call is TRBV5-1, the J call TRBJ2-3, with 7 positions matching TRBD1. V was clipped by 6 bases and J by 2 bases; unmatched bases: 9. Germline V gene data show CDR1 as SGHRS and CDR2 as YFSETQ. The CDR3 loop spans 15 amino acids. Variable domain in full (rest from reference TRBV5-1 and TRBJ2-3): KAGVTQTPRYLIKTRGQQVTLSCSPISGHRSVSWYQQTPGQGLQFLFEYFSETQRNKGNFPGRFSGRQFSNSRSEMNVSTLELGDSALYLCASKRQGVTTDTQYFGPGTRLTVL.

This chain links TRBV4-1 with TRBJ2-3; 11 bases agree with TRBD2. The CDR3 is 15 amino acids. Germline values: CDR1 MGHRA, CDR2 YSYEKL. V shed 1 base, J shed 3 bases, and the junction held 0 bases outside the gene matches. CDR3 nucleotides: TGCGCCAGCAGCCAAGGACTAGCGGGAACAGATACGCAGTATTTT. It translates to CASSQGLAGTDTQYF.

Note on this clone: This sample also contains other DNA sequences that code for the same CDR3. The rearrangement uses TRBV5-1 and TRBJ2-7; 10 bases fit TRBD1. The CDR3 length is 13 residues. V was clipped by 3 bases and J by 5 bases; unmatched bases: 2. Germline V gene data show CDR1 as SGHRS and CDR2 as YFSETQ. The CDR3 reads CASSSGTGDEQYF. Here the CDR3 DNA reads TGCGCCAGCAGCTCGGGGACAGGGGACGAGCAGTACTTC.

V usage is TRBV5-4 and J usage is TRBJ2-2; D remains ambiguous. CDR3 length: 13 amino acids. CDR1 is SGHNT and CDR2 is YYREEE in the germline V gene (reference sequence). The germline V and J ends were trimmed by 2 bases and 8 bases, with 10 bases remaining between them. CDR3 sequence reads: CASSFFSGGELFF. CDR3 nucleotide sequence: TGTGCCAGCAGCTTTTTCAGTGGTGGGGAGCTGTTTTTT.

This chain connects TRBV6-6 to TRBJ1-5; the match to TRBD1 covers 9 bases. The CDR3 has 14 amino acids. The V gene end was trimmed by 6 bases and the J gene end by 5 bases; junction bases not matched to a gene: 5. CDR1 MNHNY and CDR2 SVGAGI come from the germline V gene (reference sequence). The CDR3 reads CASSPGQGDQPQHF. The CDR3 DNA reads TGTGCCAGCAGCCCGGGACAGGGCGATCAGCCCCAGCATTTT.

The chain carries TRBV27 and TRBJ1-2; TRBD1 might be the D (6 bases). The CDR3 runs to 17 residues. The germline CDR1 and CDR2 sequences are MNHEY and SMNVEV (reference sequence). V was trimmed by 6 bases and J by 3 bases, leaving 23 bases between them. CDR3 region: CASSPNGWAPGDYGYTF. The CDR3 DNA reads as TGTGCCAGCAGCCCAAATGGGTGGGCTCCAGGGGACTATGGCTACACCTTC.

The chain joins TRBV6-6 to TRBJ1-3; D gene unclear. The CDR3 length is 10 residues. The V and J ends lost 8 bases and 1 base respectively, with 0 bases between them. Germline V lookup: CDR1 MNHNY, CDR2 SVGAGI (reference sequence). The CDR3 region has the DNA TGTGCCAGCTCTGGAAACACCATATATTTT. Its protein product is CASSGNTIYF.

This CDR3 is CASSLRGGTEAFF. The CDR3, as DNA: TGTGCCAGCAGCCTGAGGGGCGGGACTGAAGCTTTCTTT. This sequence joins TRBV11-3 and TRBJ1-1; D may be TRBD1 (5 bases). The CDR3 has 13 residues. V gave up 5 bases and J gave up 5 bases, with 12 bases separating them. CDR1 and CDR2 (germline): SGHNT, YENEEA.

V usage is TRBV7-2 and J usage is TRBJ1-2; a possible D gene is TRBD1 (5 bases). The CDR3 sequence is 15 residues long. Trimming stripped 4 bases from V and 2 bases from J, with 14 bases between. Germline CDR1 is SGHTA and CDR2 is FQGNSA. CDR3 residues: CASSWAGGANYGYTF. The CDR3 DNA is TGTGCCAGCAGCTGGGCGGGTGGGGCGAACTATGGCTACACCTTC. The variable domain in full, completed from reference TRBV7-2 and TRBJ1-2, reads GAGVSQSPSNKVTEKGKDVELRCDPISGHTALYWYRQSLGQGLEFLIYFQGNSAPDKSGLPSDRFSAERTGGSVSTLTIQRTQQEDSAVYLCASSWAGGANYGYTFGSGTRLTVV.

V usage is TRBV28 and J usage is TRBJ1-1; the D gene is possibly TRBD1 (5 bases). The length of the CDR3 is 16 residues. Germline V gives CDR1 MDHEN, CDR2 SYDVKM. V dropped 5 bases and J dropped 3 bases, with 19 bases sitting between them. The CDR3 region is CASSPIGGGSDTEAFF. The CDR3 bases are TGTGCCAGCAGTCCTATCGGGGGGGGTTCGGACACTGAAGCTTTCTTT.

The rearrangement joins TRBV30 to TRBJ1-5; D unclear. V was clipped by 3 bases and J by 2 bases, with 8 bases between them. CDR3 size: 13 residues. Germline V CDR1 and CDR2: GTSNPN, SVGIG (reference sequence). As DNA, the CDR3 is TGTGCCTGGAGAAAGACGGGCAATCAGCCCCAGCATTTT. This sequence encodes CAWRKTGNQPQHF.

The chain links TRBV5-1 to TRBJ1-5; D is uncertain. The CDR3 totals 15 residues. The V end lost 4 bases, the J end lost 0 bases, and 11 bases lay between the germline ends. Germline CDR1 is SGHRS and CDR2 is YFSETQ. CDR3 coding DNA: TGCGCCAGCAGCCCGGGGATATATAGCAATCAGCCCCAGCATTTT. As protein: CASSPGIYSNQPQHF.

The rearrangement joins TRBV4-2 to TRBJ2-3, with D possibly called TRBD1 or TRBD2 (6 bases each). Germline V gene lookup returns CDR1 LGHNA and CDR2 YNFKEQ. CDR3 length: 16 residues. The V gene lost 1 base and the J gene lost 2 bases, with 13 bases spanning the gap. This CDR3 is CASSQGIGGPTDTQYF. In nucleotides, the CDR3 is TGTGCCAGCAGCCAAGGTATCGGGGGCCCCACAGATACGCAGTATTTT.

This chain joins TRBV7-2 and TRBJ2-3; D perhaps matches TRBD2 (6 bases). Germline assignment: CDR1 SGHTA and CDR2 FQGNSA. The length of the CDR3 is 17 residues. Trimming took off 4 bases at V and 4 bases at J, with 21 bases between the two ends. CDR3 sequence: CASSSPNSGVGPDTQYF. DNA for the CDR3: TGTGCCAGCAGCTCCCCAAACTCGGGGGTAGGTCCAGATACGCAGTATTTT.

This chain connects TRBV5-1 to TRBJ2-1; D gene ambiguous. Trimming left V 0 bases short and J 2 bases short, with 9 bases between. Germline V gives CDR1 SGHRS, CDR2 YFSETQ. The CDR3 is 15 residues long. The CDR3 sequence is CASSLDGPPYNEQFF. In DNA form, the CDR3 reads TGCGCCAGCAGCTTGGATGGGCCCCCCTACAATGAGCAGTTCTTC. Combining the CDR3 with reference TRBV5-1 and TRBJ2-1 gives the whole variable domain KAGVTQTPRYLIKTRGQQVTLSCSPISGHRSVSWYQQTPGQGLQFLFEYFSETQRNKGNFPGRFSGRQFSNSRSEMNVSTLELGDSALYLCASSLDGPPYNEQFFGPGTRLTVL.

This clone showed up just once. The V and J genes are TRBV18 and TRBJ1-2, with 12 bases lining up with TRBD1. Unmatched junction bases numbered 10, after V lost 3 bases and J lost 8 bases. This CDR3 has 16 residues. Germline values: CDR1 KGHSH, CDR2 LQKENI. The CDR3 spells CASSPPLGQGARGYTF. The DNA of the CDR3 is TGTGCCAGCTCACCCCCGCTGGGACAGGGGGCCAGGGGCTACACCTTC.

V is TRBV7-2 and J is TRBJ2-3; 7 positions agree with TRBD2. V was pared by 5 bases and J by 2 bases, with 7 bases of the junction left unmatched. Germline V lookup: CDR1 SGHTA, CDR2 FQGNSA. The CDR3 runs 15 residues. The CDR3 sequence is CASSRRDYNTDTQYF. DNA of the CDR3: TGTGCCAGCAGCAGGAGGGACTACAACACAGATACGCAGTATTTT.

This clone was detected once. J is TRBJ2-1 and V is TRBV14; 7 bases are a match to TRBD2. This CDR3 has 15 residues. Germline-derived CDR1 and CDR2 are SGHDN and FVKESK. With 0 bases clipped from V and 11 bases from J, the junction kept 10 bases outside the gene matches. This CDR3 reads CASSQDSRASGKQFF. CDR3 bases: TGTGCCAGCAGCCAAGACTCGCGGGCTAGCGGTAAGCAGTTCTTC.

This clone was recorded a few times. The rearrangement uses TRBV2 and TRBJ1-2; D gene unclear. The CDR3 is made up of 12 amino acids. Trimming pared 6 bases from V and 2 bases from J, leaving 7 bases between. Per the germline V gene, CDR1 is SNHLY and CDR2 is FYNNEI. CDR3 nucleotide sequence: TGTGCCAGCAGATTGCGGAACTATGGCTACACCTTC. Protein: CASRLRNYGYTF.

The chain couples TRBV2 to TRBJ1-6, with D unresolved. The CDR3 runs to 14 residues. Germline loops: CDR1 SNHLY, CDR2 FYNNEI. V was cut by 6 bases and J by 5 bases, with 11 bases left in between. The CDR3 DNA reads TGTGCCAGCAGCCTTGAGTCTAATAATTCACCCCTCCACTTT. It yields the protein CASSLESNNSPLHF.

The chain is built from TRBV5-4 and TRBJ2-3; TRBD2 aligns across 8 bases. The V and J ends lost 3 bases and 1 base, in that order; junction bases with no gene match: 1. This CDR3 comprises 14 residues. Germline lookup yields CDR1 SGHNT and CDR2 YYREEE (reference sequence). CDR3 residues: CASSSAGGTDTQYF. DNA for the CDR3: TGTGCCAGCAGCTCAGCGGGGGGCACAGATACGCAGTATTTT.

The CDR3: CAWSGDRANEQFF. CDR3 coding DNA: TGTGCCTGGAGTGGGGACAGGGCAAATGAGCAGTTCTTC. The J gene is TRBJ2-1, the V gene TRBV30; 9 bases are a match to TRBD1. J lost 7 bases, V lost 1 base, and 2 bases had no gene match. This CDR3 has 13 residues. CDR1 and CDR2 from the germline V gene are GTSNPN and SVGIG (reference sequence).

About this clone: The limits of the CDR3 on the DNA are not certain, so only TCRdb's listed CDR3 is given. The chain is built from TRBV29-1 and TRBJ1-1; TRBD1 is the table's D call, not checked against the DNA. CDR1 and CDR2 from the germline V gene are SQVTM and ANQGSEA. Inclusive of both ends, the CDR3 amounts to 17 amino acids. This CDR3 is CSVEDPFGTGANTEVFF.